The 19 T cell receptor beta chains presented below share a single source sample, sequenced in a study of blood T cell repertoires in COVID-19. The method was immunoSEQ multiplex PCR; TCRdb's version includes in-frame clones alone and lacks a portion of them. The sample comprises 130,000 or so clones, approximately 74% of which are singletons, and 1.5% to 2% rests with the top ten. The sample taken for sequencing was peripheral blood. The receptors shown here come from a woman aged 70-85 years with acute or convalescent COVID-19.

The chain carries TRBV5-4 and TRBJ1-6; a possible D gene is TRBD1 (5 bases). The V gene's germline CDR1 is SGHNT and CDR2 YYREEE (reference sequence). V lost 4 bases to trimming and J lost 7 bases, with 18 bases between them. This CDR3 is 16 amino acids long. The CDR3 loop is CASSPFGGAGNSPLHF. The CDR3 DNA follows: TGTGCCAGCAGCCCCTTCGGCGGGGCTGGGAATTCACCCCTCCACTTT. The entire variable domain, with the rest obtained from reference TRBV5-4 and TRBJ1-6, is as follows: ETGVTQSPTHLIKTRGQQVTLRCSSQSGHNTVSWYQQALGQGPQFIFQYYREEENGRGNFPPRFSGLQFPNYSSELNVNALELDDSALYLCASSPFGGAGNSPLHFGNGTRLTVT.

This clone showed up just a few times. CDR3 coding DNA: TGTGCCAGCTCGAGTCCCTGGACAGGGGTAAATGAAAAACTGTTTTTT. It yields the protein CASSSPWTGVNEKLFF. The gene calls are TRBV28 and TRBJ1-4; 9 bases map to TRBD1. The CDR3 extends over 16 amino acids. CDR1 is MDHEN and CDR2 is SYDVKM in the germline V gene. The V gene end was trimmed by 8 bases and the J gene end by 5 bases; junction bases not matched to a gene: 12.

J is TRBJ1-2 and V is TRBV2, with D tentatively TRBD1 (5 bases). The CDR3 runs to 16 residues. Germline CDR1 SNHLY, CDR2 FYNNEI. Trimming shortened V by 2 bases and J by 2 bases, and 15 bases separated the two germline ends. The CDR3: CASSEFWGAGNYGYTF. Written as DNA, the CDR3 is TGTGCCAGCAGTGAATTTTGGGGCGCGGGGAACTATGGCTACACCTTC. The variable domain in full, with the rest retrieved from reference TRBV2 and TRBJ1-2, is EPEVTQTPSHQVTQMGQEVILRCVPISNHLYFYWYRQILGQKVEFLVSFYNNEISEKSEIFDDQFSVERPDGSNFTLKIRSTKLEDSAMYFCASSEFWGAGNYGYTFGSGTRLTVV.

The genes are TRBV6-5 and TRBJ2-2; 7 bases match TRBD1. The CDR3 length is 13 residues. In germline, CDR1 is MNHEY, CDR2 SVGAGI. V lost 7 bases and J lost 4; bases outside the gene matches: 3. This chain's CDR3 is CASKRGRTGELFF. The CDR3 DNA reads as TGTGCCAGCAAAAGGGGGCGCACCGGGGAGCTGTTTTTT.

The V and J genes are TRBV19 and TRBJ2-1; 14 positions match TRBD2. With V trimmed by 3 bases and J by 4 bases, 2 bases remained unmatched. Germline loops: CDR1 LNHDA, CDR2 SQIVND (reference sequence). The CDR3 covers 16 residues. As DNA, the CDR3 is TGTGCCAGTAGTATCAGACTAGCGGGAGGGTACAATGAGCAGTTCTTC. Protein sequence: CASSIRLAGGYNEQFF.

This clone has at least ten counts. The rearrangement links TRBV19 to TRBJ1-2; 9 nucleotides agree with TRBD1. Germline-derived CDR1 and CDR2 are LNHDA and SQIVND (reference sequence). This CDR3 contains 15 residues. V dropped 4 bases and J dropped 7; count of bases not matched to a gene: 10. The CDR3 is CASSKPPGQGSGYTF. The CDR3 DNA reads as TGTGCCAGTAGTAAACCCCCGGGACAGGGTTCTGGCTACACCTTC.

V usage is TRBV14 and J usage is TRBJ1-2, with 11 bases fitting TRBD1. This CDR3 has 15 residues. The V and J ends lost 4 bases and 4 bases, in that order; junction bases with no gene match: 5. Germline V gene lookup returns CDR1 SGHDN and CDR2 FVKESK. Here the CDR3 DNA reads TGTGCCAGCAGCCTAGGAGGGACAGGGGGCTATGGCTACACCTTC. This gives the protein CASSLGGTGGYGYTF.

The chain joins TRBV7-8 to TRBJ1-5; maybe TRBD1 (5 bases). Trimming cost V 1 base and J 2 bases, with 12 bases left between them. Germline lookup yields CDR1 SGHVS and CDR2 FQNEAQ. The CDR3 is made up of 16 amino acids. CDR3 sequence reads: CASSLGWGSGNQPQHF. CDR3 DNA sequence: TGTGCCAGCAGCTTAGGGTGGGGCTCGGGCAATCAGCCCCAGCATTTT.

This clone was seen only a few times. J is TRBJ2-7 and V is TRBV6-6; 11 bases fit TRBD2. The ends lost 1 base at V and 2 bases at J; junction bases unmatched: 1. Germline CDR1 and CDR2: MNHNY and SVGAGI (reference sequence). There are 15 residues in the CDR3. The CDR3 DNA sequence: TGTGCCAGCAGTTACTTTAGCGGGGGGGCCTACGAGCAGTACTTC. This gives the protein CASSYFSGGAYEQYF.

The chain recombines TRBV9 with TRBJ1-1; a possible D gene is TRBD1 (6 bases). Germline V gene sequence: CDR1 SGDLS, CDR2 YYNGEE. The CDR3 loop spans 15 amino acids. V shed 3 bases and J shed 0 bases, with 12 bases lying between them. DNA of the CDR3: TGTGCCAGCAGCGCTCTACAGGGCCTGAACACTGAAGCTTTCTTT. Protein product: CASSALQGLNTEAFF.

The chain employs TRBV3-1 (or the pseudogene TRBV3-2) and TRBJ1-2; 10 positions match TRBD1. V lost 6 bases, J lost 7 bases, and 5 bases stayed unmatched. There are 13 residues in the CDR3. Germline V gene lookup returns CDR1 LGHDT and CDR2 YNNKEL (reference sequence). The CDR3 is CASSRQGAGGYTF. The DNA for the CDR3 is TGTGCCAGCAGTCGACAGGGGGCTGGTGGCTACACCTTC.

This clone was observed many times. This rearrangement joins TRBV27 to TRBJ2-7; 11 nucleotides agree with TRBD2. This CDR3 has 15 amino acids. V shed 5 bases, J shed 7 bases, and the junction held 10 bases outside the gene matches. Germline-derived CDR1 and CDR2 are MNHEY and SMNVEV (reference sequence). For the CDR3, the DNA is TGTGCCAGCAGTATAACTAGCGGGAGCTTCACGGAGCAGTACTTC. Translated: CASSITSGSFTEQYF.

The rearrangement joins TRBV5-4 to TRBJ1-1; a weak D match, TRBD1 (6 bases). Germline V gene data show CDR1 as SGHNT and CDR2 as YYREEE (reference sequence). The CDR3 spans 15 residues. With 6 bases removed from V and 4 bases from J, the gap between germline ends came to 19 bases. The CDR3 DNA follows: TGTGCCAGCACAAGGTGGGGGGGCTTGGGCACTGAAGCTTTCTTT. Its protein is CASTRWGGLGTEAFF. The whole variable domain, remainder taken from reference TRBV5-4 and TRBJ1-1, is ETGVTQSPTHLIKTRGQQVTLRCSSQSGHNTVSWYQQALGQGPQFIFQYYREEENGRGNFPPRFSGLQFPNYSSELNVNALELDDSALYLCASTRWGGLGTEAFFGQGTRLTVV.

The chain has TRBV3-1 (or the pseudogene TRBV3-2) and TRBJ1-5; D remains ambiguous. V lost 4 bases and J 5 bases, leaving 15 bases between the germline ends. The CDR3 contains 15 residues. CDR1 is LGHDT, CDR2 YNNKEL, per germline (reference sequence). This CDR3 reads CASSPTTVVDQPQHF. The CDR3 DNA is TGTGCCAGCAGCCCCACAACAGTGGTGGATCAGCCCCAGCATTTT.

This chain links TRBV11-3 with TRBJ1-1, with D possibly being TRBD1 (6 bases). From germline, CDR1 is SGHNT and CDR2 YENEEA. The CDR3 is made up of 13 amino acids. With 4 bases removed from V and 5 bases from J, the gap between germline ends came to 11 bases. CDR3 in amino acids: CASSSGDRTEAFF. The CDR3 DNA sequence: TGTGCCAGCAGCTCAGGGGATCGGACTGAAGCTTTCTTT.

V gene TRBV27 combines with J gene TRBJ2-7; D perhaps matches TRBD2 (5 bases). Trimming removed 2 bases at V and 4 bases at J, with 9 bases between. This CDR3 is 13 amino acids long. Germline V gene sequence: CDR1 MNHEY, CDR2 SMNVEV (reference sequence). CDR3 amino acids: CASSLPRVYEQYF. CDR3 nucleotides: TGTGCCAGCAGTTTACCGAGGGTGTACGAGCAGTACTTC.

Only a few counts were recorded for this clone. The V call is TRBV4-2, the J call TRBJ1-2; D gene uncertain. The CDR3 contains 15 residues. The germline V gene has CDR1 LGHNA and CDR2 YNFKEQ. V was shortened by 0 bases and J by 4 bases, with 12 bases between the two germline ends. The CDR3 sequence: CASSQELRGSYGYTF. CDR3 sequence (DNA): TGTGCCAGCAGCCAAGAACTCCGGGGTAGCTATGGCTACACCTTC.

The chain carries TRBV28 and TRBJ1-4; D unclear. Trimming shortened V by 4 bases and J by 6 bases, and 15 bases separated the two germline ends. Germline CDR1 MDHEN, CDR2 SYDVKM. The CDR3 spans 15 residues. The CDR3 here is CASSSSFKSDEKLFF. CDR3 in DNA: TGTGCCAGCAGTTCCAGCTTCAAAAGCGATGAAAAACTGTTTTTT.

The DNA of the CDR3 is TGTGCCAGCAGTTTGTTCAGGGAGACCCAGTACTTC. Translating it yields CASSLFRETQYF. The chain couples TRBV28 to TRBJ2-5; D is ambiguous. The CDR3 length is 12 residues. Trimming removed 3 bases at V and 5 bases at J, with 7 bases between. CDR1 is MDHEN, CDR2 SYDVKM, per germline.